A single sample gave rise to the 18 T cell receptor beta chains below, sequenced in a study of blood T cell repertoires in COVID-19. Here immunoSEQ multiplex PCR was the method, and the copy in TCRdb shows in-frame clones only, minus some. The table records just over 650,000 clones, 75% to 90% of them present only once. Source material: peripheral blood. The receptor set was obtained from a young woman with acute or convalescent COVID-19.

V and J are TRBV27 and TRBJ1-5; 8 positions match TRBD1. This CDR3 contains 16 residues. V shed 5 bases, J shed 6 bases, and the junction held 12 bases outside the gene matches. CDR1 is MNHEY and CDR2 is SMNVEV in the germline V gene (reference sequence). CDR3 DNA: TGTGCCAGCAGTCTACGACTGACAGGGGTGGGTCAGCCCCAGCATTTT. This encodes CASSLRLTGVGQPQHF.

CDR3: CASSWRTGPYEQYF. CDR3 DNA sequence: TGTGCCAGCAGTTGGCGGACAGGGCCCTACGAGCAGTACTTC. V is TRBV27 and J is TRBJ2-7; TRBD1 matches at 8 bases. CDR3 length equals 14 residues. With V trimmed by 4 bases and J by 2 bases, 4 bases remained unmatched. Per germline, CDR1 MNHEY and CDR2 SMNVEV (reference sequence).

This clone was seen a single time. This sequence joins TRBV6-5 and TRBJ1-5, with TRBD1 matching over 7 bases. V shed 6 bases, J shed 3 bases, and the junction held 8 bases outside the gene matches. Germline V gene data show CDR1 as MNHEY and CDR2 as SVGAGI. CDR3 size: 15 residues. CDR3 amino acids: CASSRDRRFNQPQHF. As DNA, the CDR3 is TGTGCCAGCAGCCGGGACAGAAGGTTCAATCAGCCCCAGCATTTT.

The chain recombines TRBV13 with TRBJ1-1; D gene unclear. Per germline, CDR1 PRHDT and CDR2 FYEKMQ (reference sequence). The CDR3 runs 13 residues. The V and J ends lost 3 bases and 6 bases respectively, with 11 bases between them. For the CDR3, the DNA is TGTGCCAGCAGCTTGCGGTTTAGTCCTGAAGCTTTCTTT. As protein: CASSLRFSPEAFF. The complete variable domain, with remaining parts taken from reference TRBV13 and TRBJ1-1, reads AAGVIQSPRHLIKEKRETATLKCYPIPRHDTVYWYQQGPGQDPQFLISFYEKMQSDKGSIPDRFSAQQFSDYHSELNMSSLELGDSALYFCASSLRFSPEAFFGQGTRLTVV.

The chain employs TRBV28 and TRBJ1-5, with D unresolved. This CDR3 comprises 14 residues. V was cut by 7 bases and J by 0 bases, with 10 bases left in between. Germline values: CDR1 MDHEN, CDR2 SYDVKM. The DNA for the CDR3 is TGTGCCAGCACCTCAGTGTATAGCAATCAGCCCCAGCATTTT. Its translation is CASTSVYSNQPQHF.

This chain uses TRBV28 with TRBJ1-5; D may be TRBD1 (5 bases). CDR3 length: 14 amino acids. Germline loops: CDR1 MDHEN, CDR2 SYDVKM. V lost 2 bases and J 2 bases, leaving 7 bases between the germline ends. CDR3 sequence: CASSLQGRNQPQHF. CDR3 DNA sequence: TGTGCCAGCAGTTTACAGGGCCGCAATCAGCCCCAGCATTTT.

Only a few counts were recorded for this clone. J is TRBJ2-5 and V is TRBV11-2; 7 bases align to TRBD1. Germline V gives CDR1 SGHAT, CDR2 FQNNGV. The CDR3 contains 15 residues. With V trimmed by 7 bases and J by 4 bases, 12 bases remained unmatched. CDR3 amino acids: CASTDRAGGGETQYF. The CDR3, as DNA: TGTGCCAGCACAGACAGGGCGGGTGGAGGAGAGACCCAGTACTTC.

The genes are TRBV9 and TRBJ1-1; 12 nucleotides agree with TRBD1. Per germline, CDR1 SGDLS and CDR2 YYNGEE. The V segment lost 3 bases and the J segment 3 bases; nucleotides outside the gene matches: 6. This CDR3 contains 16 residues. CDR3 in DNA: TGTGCCAGCAGCGCTTGGGACAGGGGGCTCGACACTGAAGCTTTCTTT. Translating gives CASSAWDRGLDTEAFF.

The chain joins TRBV5-6 to TRBJ2-7; TRBD1 is a possible D gene (5 bases). Looked up from germline, CDR1 is SGHDT and CDR2 is YYEEEE. This CDR3 has 13 residues. V was shortened by 4 bases and J by 8 bases, with 16 bases between the two germline ends. CDR3 sequence reads: CASSPTDSIKQYF. The CDR3 DNA follows: TGTGCCAGCAGCCCGACAGACTCCATAAAGCAGTACTTC.

V usage is TRBV19 and J usage is TRBJ1-1; TRBD1 matches at 7 bases. CDR1 and CDR2 (germline): LNHDA, SQIVND (reference sequence). Losses at the gene ends were 3 bases for V and 4 bases for J; bases not matched to a gene: 8. This CDR3 region has 15 residues. The CDR3 DNA follows: TGTGCCAGTAGTATCCTGCGTCAGGGGGGCACTGAAGCTTTCTTT. Protein product: CASSILRQGGTEAFF.

The gene calls are TRBV7-2 and TRBJ2-2; tentative D call: TRBD1 (5 bases). In germline, CDR1 is SGHTA, CDR2 FQGNSA. V was clipped by 4 bases and J by 4 bases, with 13 bases between them. This CDR3 has 15 residues. The CDR3 sequence: CASSWGPFGTGELFF. The CDR3 DNA is TGTGCCAGCAGCTGGGGCCCTTTCGGCACCGGGGAGCTGTTTTTT.

The genes are TRBV27 and TRBJ2-7; 9 bases match TRBD1. Germline CDR1 and CDR2: MNHEY and SMNVEV (reference sequence). This CDR3 region has 15 residues. V shed 7 bases and J 5 bases; nucleotides not matched to a gene: 12. The CDR3: CASTTAGTGLNEQYF. As DNA, the CDR3 is TGTGCCAGCACCACAGCAGGGACAGGGTTGAACGAGCAGTACTTC.

This clone has just a few counts. The chain recombines TRBV10-3 with TRBJ1-1, with D unclear. CDR1 is ENHRY, CDR2 SYGVKD, per germline. Trimming shortened V by 8 bases and J by 1 base, and 14 bases separated the two germline ends. The CDR3 is made up of 14 amino acids. The DNA of the CDR3 is TGTGCCATCCAAGCGTCCGTTGAGAACACTGAAGCTTTCTTT. Its translation: CAIQASVENTEAFF.

This clone was observed a handful of times. This sequence joins TRBV5-8 and TRBJ1-2, with D possibly matching TRBD1 (6 bases). The ends were cut back, 2 bases at V and 7 bases at J, with 9 bases in the middle. Germline CDR1 reads SGHTS; CDR2 reads YDEGEE. This CDR3 is 12 amino acids long. The CDR3 reads CASSFRGAGYTF. CDR3 DNA sequence: TGTGCCAGCAGCTTTCGGGGGGCTGGCTACACCTTC. Filled out from reference TRBV5-8 and TRBJ1-2, the complete variable domain reads EAGVTQSPTHLIKTRGQQATLRCSPISGHTSVYWYQQALGLGLQFLLWYDEGEERNRGNFPPRFSGRQFPNYSSELNVNALELEDSALYLCASSFRGAGYTFGSGTRLTVV.

The chain joins TRBV12-5 to TRBJ2-7; D remains unclear. The CDR3 spans 13 residues. Germline CDR1 LGHNT, CDR2 FRNRAP. The germline V and J ends were trimmed by 1 base and 9 bases, with 13 bases remaining between them. The CDR3 loop is CASGLAKNFGQYF. The CDR3 DNA follows: TGTGCTAGTGGTTTGGCTAAAAATTTTGGGCAGTACTTC.

This chain connects TRBV6-5 to TRBJ1-1, with D possibly matching TRBD1 (6 bases). V was pared by 2 bases and J by 6 bases, with 10 bases between. This CDR3 is built from 13 residues. Germline V gives CDR1 MNHEY, CDR2 SVGAGI. The CDR3, as DNA: TGTGCCAGCAGTTACGAGACAGGCCCTGAAGCTTTCTTT. This sequence encodes CASSYETGPEAFF.

This chain connects TRBV4-2 to TRBJ2-7, with 8 bases lining up with TRBD1. The ends lost 0 bases at V and 7 bases at J; junction bases unmatched: 14. CDR1 is LGHNA and CDR2 is YNFKEQ in the germline V gene. The CDR3 consists of 17 residues. Here the CDR3 reads CASSQDPDRVGTGEQYF. The CDR3 DNA is TGTGCCAGCAGCCAAGACCCGGACAGGGTGGGGACTGGGGAGCAGTACTTC.

The rearrangement joins TRBV18 to TRBJ1-2, with 8 bases fitting TRBD1. Germline CDR1 and CDR2: KGHSH and LQKENI. The CDR3 runs 14 residues. Trimming cost V 3 bases and J 7 bases; bases outside gene matches: 7. The CDR3 DNA reads TGTGCCAGCTCACCGGGCAGGGGGCTTGGTGGCTACACCTTC. It specifies CASSPGRGLGGYTF.